The 5 T cell receptor beta chains below all came from one sample that was sequenced in a study of vaccination effects on CD4 cells after COVID-19. TCRdb's table, derived via immunoSEQ multiplex PCR, lists solely in-frame clones and lacks some. The table has roughly 46,000 clones, about 74% seen once. Isolation of CD4+ T cells took place after around 10 days of culture. Convalescent patients had PCR-confirmed SARS-CoV-2 infection between March and December 2020. All study participants received two doses of BNT162b2 or mRNA-1273 vaccine. No antigen has been assigned to these receptors. Material: CD4+ T cells from PBMCs cultured without peptide, obtained after COVID-19 vaccination. These receptors originate from a human donor who had a prior SARS-CoV-2 infection.

The genes are TRBV6-6 and TRBJ2-4; D ambiguous. Per the germline V gene, CDR1 is MNHNY and CDR2 is SVGAGI (reference sequence). V lost 0 bases and J lost 0, with 9 bases in between. The CDR3 contains 16 residues. This CDR3 is CASSYSFGLAKNIQYF. The CDR3 nucleotides are TGTGCCAGCAGTTACTCGTTCGGTCTAGCCAAAAACATTCAGTACTTC.

This clone was recorded only once. The rearrangement uses TRBV6-6 and TRBJ2-4; a weak D match, TRBD2 (5 bases). CDR3 size: 15 residues. In germline, CDR1 is MNHNY, CDR2 SVGAGI (reference sequence). With 5 bases removed from V and 0 bases from J, the gap between germline ends came to 11 bases. CDR3 region: CASSQPGSAKNIQYF. The DNA of the CDR3 is TGTGCCAGCAGTCAACCGGGATCAGCCAAAAACATTCAGTACTTC.

The rearrangement joins TRBV2 to TRBJ2-1; 11 nucleotides line up with TRBD2. The germline CDR1 and CDR2 sequences are SNHLY and FYNNEI. V was clipped by 6 bases and J by 6 bases; unmatched bases: 13. The CDR3 consists of 17 residues. The CDR3 DNA reads as TGTGCCAGCAGGAGACTAGCGGGAAGCACCTACTCCAATGAGCAGTTCTTC. Protein sequence: CASRRLAGSTYSNEQFF.

This clone is a singleton in its sample. CDR3 in amino acids: CATSDLGVGRGSYNEQFF. CDR3 coding DNA: TGTGCCACCAGTGATTTGGGGGTAGGGAGGGGCTCCTACAATGAGCAGTTCTTC. The rearrangement links TRBV24-1 to TRBJ2-1, with 7 bases fitting TRBD2. From germline, CDR1 is KGHDR and CDR2 SFDVKD. Trimming removed 0 bases from V and 0 bases from J; junction bases left unmatched: 7. This CDR3 region has 18 residues.

This rearrangement joins TRBV12-3 or TRBV12-4 to TRBJ1-4; D possibly corresponds to TRBD1 (5 bases). The V and J ends lost 3 bases and 8 bases respectively, with 10 bases between them. CDR3 size: 13 residues. Here the CDR3 reads CASSFAGAEKLFF. In DNA, the CDR3 is TGTGCCAGCAGTTTTGCCGGGGCCGAAAAACTGTTTTTT.